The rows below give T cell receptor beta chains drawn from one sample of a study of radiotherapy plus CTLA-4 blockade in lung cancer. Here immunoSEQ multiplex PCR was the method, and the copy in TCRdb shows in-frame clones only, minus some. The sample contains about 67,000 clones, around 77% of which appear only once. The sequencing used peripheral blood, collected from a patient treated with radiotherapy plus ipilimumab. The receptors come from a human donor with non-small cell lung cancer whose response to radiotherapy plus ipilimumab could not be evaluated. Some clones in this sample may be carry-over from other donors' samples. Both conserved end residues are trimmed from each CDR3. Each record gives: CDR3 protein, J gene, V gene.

AWSGGGDTEAF | TRBJ1-1 | TRBV30
ASSLMRVTEAF | TRBJ1-1 | TRBV28
ASSQEDRGRVYGYT | TRBJ1-2 | TRBV4-1
ASSARFSGNTIY | TRBJ1-3 | TRBV2
ASNTAGTDYGYT | TRBJ1-2 | TRBV5-1
ASSLEQPSTDTQY | TRBJ2-3 | TRBV5-1
ASSPTHLNTEAF | TRBJ1-1 | TRBV18
ASTDMGGGREQY | TRBJ2-7 | TRBV27
ASSLADGLNSYEQY | TRBJ2-7 | TRBV7-6
ATTAGQGEKGYT | TRBJ1-2 | TRBV10-3
ASSRTGGDPGAF | TRBJ1-1 | TRBV28
SVGTGMFTGELF | TRBJ2-2 | TRBV29-1
ASSQRTDPGELF | TRBJ2-2 | TRBV7-9
ASSYLMSGSNYEQY | TRBJ2-7 | TRBV6-5
ASSLFEGGQY | TRBJ2-7 | TRBV5-6
ASSFDDRRANEKLF | TRBJ1-4 | TRBV7-8
ASGLVNGGTQY | TRBJ2-3 | TRBV12-5
ASSLVQTDQETQY | TRBJ2-5 | TRBV5-1
ASSPDIGKSPLH | TRBJ1-6 | TRBV18
ASSHPGQGNTEAF | TRBJ1-1 | TRBV4-1
ASSQPKGEGLNQPQH | TRBJ1-5 | TRBV4-1
ASRLDRAAYEQY | TRBJ2-7 | TRBV6-1
ASRGGGSSYNEQF | TRBJ2-1 | TRBV7-6
ASSLAGVAEAF | TRBJ1-1 | TRBV5-6
ASSFPLAGTYTGELF | TRBJ2-2 | TRBV5-1
ASRPGQGVGELF | TRBJ2-2 | TRBV4-1
ASSVGLPGTEAF | TRBJ1-1 | TRBV9
ASSSRDRGLYEQY | TRBJ2-7 | TRBV6-5
ASSVGRGAGNEKLF | TRBJ1-4 | TRBV9
ASSRGAGQPQH | TRBJ1-5 | TRBV7-2
RTQEGPNTEAF | TRBJ1-1 | TRBV29-1
ASLDRGRVGTGELF | TRBJ2-2 | TRBV28
ASSLGQASAEAF | TRBJ1-1 | TRBV5-1
SVDSGSTDTQY | TRBJ2-3 | TRBV29-1
ASSSQGAEDNSPLH | TRBJ1-6 | TRBV5-1
ASSSQGSYSPLH | TRBJ1-6 | TRBV6-5
ASSLETGLNEKLF | TRBJ1-4 | TRBV18
ASSERGGGTGELF | TRBJ2-2 | TRBV9
ASSLAAGSQGDTQY | TRBJ2-3 | TRBV5-1
ASSQPRTGGLGEQY | TRBJ2-7 | TRBV4-2
ATAGRANYGYT | TRBJ1-2 | TRBV28
ASSWNRGEGYGYT | TRBJ1-2 | TRBV5-4
ASTTSGGQYNEQF | TRBJ2-1 | TRBV13
ASRWGRNTEAF | TRBJ1-1 | TRBV6-1
ASRGQLNTEAF | TRBJ1-1 | TRBV6-5
ASSLDILGYGYT | TRBJ1-2 | TRBV27
ASSYGPAGVKETQY | TRBJ2-5 | TRBV7-8
ASRIGGAAEAF | TRBJ1-1 | TRBV4-1
ASSLGQFGEQY | TRBJ2-7 | TRBV7-7
ASSKLRGPHSGNTIY | TRBJ1-3 | TRBV18